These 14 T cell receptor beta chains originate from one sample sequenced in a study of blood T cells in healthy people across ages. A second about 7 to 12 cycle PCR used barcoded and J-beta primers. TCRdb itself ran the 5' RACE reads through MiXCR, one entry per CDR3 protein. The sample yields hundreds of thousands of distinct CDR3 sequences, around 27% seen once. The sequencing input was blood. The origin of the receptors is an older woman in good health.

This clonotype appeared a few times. The chain's CDR3 is CSARDPRGQTGELFF. CDR3 nucleotides: TGCAGTGCTAGAGACCCACGAGGACAGACCGGGGAGCTGTTTTTT. The rearrangement links TRBV20-1 to TRBJ2-2; possible D gene TRBD1, 6 bases. V was cut by 0 bases and J by 5 bases, with 13 bases left in between. The CDR3 is made up of 15 amino acids. Germline CDR1 reads DFQATT; CDR2 reads SNEGSKA (reference sequence).

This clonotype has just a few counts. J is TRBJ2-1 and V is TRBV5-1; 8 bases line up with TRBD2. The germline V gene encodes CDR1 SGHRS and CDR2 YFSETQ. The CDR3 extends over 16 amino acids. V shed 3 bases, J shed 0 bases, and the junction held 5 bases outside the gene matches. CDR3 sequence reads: CASSSVAGSSYNEQFF. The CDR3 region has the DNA TGCGCCAGCAGCTCCGTAGCGGGGAGCTCCTACAATGAGCAGTTCTTC.

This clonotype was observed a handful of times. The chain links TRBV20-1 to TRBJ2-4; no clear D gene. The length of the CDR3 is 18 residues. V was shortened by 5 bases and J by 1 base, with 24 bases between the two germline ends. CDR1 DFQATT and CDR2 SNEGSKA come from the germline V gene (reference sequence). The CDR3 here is CSADVVSPTGLAKNIQYF. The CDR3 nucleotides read TGCAGTGCTGATGTGGTCAGTCCGACTGGTTTGGCCAAAAACATTCAGTACTTC.

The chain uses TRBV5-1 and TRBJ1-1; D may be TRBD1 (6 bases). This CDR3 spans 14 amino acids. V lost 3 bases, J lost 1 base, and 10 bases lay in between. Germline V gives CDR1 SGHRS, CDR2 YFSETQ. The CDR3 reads CASSSAQGNTEAFF. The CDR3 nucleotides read TGCGCCAGCAGCTCGGCACAGGGGAACACTGAAGCTTTCTTT.

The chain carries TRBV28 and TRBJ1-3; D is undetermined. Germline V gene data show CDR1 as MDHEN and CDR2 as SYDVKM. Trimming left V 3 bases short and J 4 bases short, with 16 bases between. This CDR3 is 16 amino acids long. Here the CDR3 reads CASSFDRRQAGNTIYF. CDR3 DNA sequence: TGTGCCAGCAGTTTTGATCGCCGCCAAGCAGGAAACACCATATATTTT.

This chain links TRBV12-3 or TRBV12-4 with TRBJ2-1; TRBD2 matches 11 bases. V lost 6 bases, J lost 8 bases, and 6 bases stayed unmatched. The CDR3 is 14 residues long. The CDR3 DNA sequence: TGTGCCAGCAGGAAGACTAGCGGGACCTATGAGCAGTTCTTC. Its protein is CASRKTSGTYEQFF.

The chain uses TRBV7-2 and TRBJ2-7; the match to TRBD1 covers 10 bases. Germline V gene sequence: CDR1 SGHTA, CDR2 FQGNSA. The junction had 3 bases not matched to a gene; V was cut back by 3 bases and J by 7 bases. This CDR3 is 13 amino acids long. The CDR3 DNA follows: TGTGCCAGCAGCTTCGGGACAGGGGATGAGCAGTACTTC. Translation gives CASSFGTGDEQYF.

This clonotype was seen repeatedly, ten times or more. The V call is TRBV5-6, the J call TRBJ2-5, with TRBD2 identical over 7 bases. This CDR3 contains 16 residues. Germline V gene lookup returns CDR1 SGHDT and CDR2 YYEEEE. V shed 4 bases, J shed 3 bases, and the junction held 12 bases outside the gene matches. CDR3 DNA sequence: TGTGCCAGCAGCACTAGGATCGGGGACTACAAAGAGACCCAGTACTTC. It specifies CASSTRIGDYKETQYF.

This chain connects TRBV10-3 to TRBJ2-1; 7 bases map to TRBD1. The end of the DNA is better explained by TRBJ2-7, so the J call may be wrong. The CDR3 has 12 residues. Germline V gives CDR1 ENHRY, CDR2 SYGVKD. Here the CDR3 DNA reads TGTGCCACGAGAGGGGGCCCCTACGAGCAGTACTTC. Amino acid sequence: CATRGGPYEQYF.

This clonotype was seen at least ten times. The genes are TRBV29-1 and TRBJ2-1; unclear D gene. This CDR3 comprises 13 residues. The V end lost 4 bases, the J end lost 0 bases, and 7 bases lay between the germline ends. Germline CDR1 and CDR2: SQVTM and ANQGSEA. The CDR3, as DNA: TGCAGCGTTGCCTATGCCTCCTACAATGAGCAGTTCTTC. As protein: CSVAYASYNEQFF.

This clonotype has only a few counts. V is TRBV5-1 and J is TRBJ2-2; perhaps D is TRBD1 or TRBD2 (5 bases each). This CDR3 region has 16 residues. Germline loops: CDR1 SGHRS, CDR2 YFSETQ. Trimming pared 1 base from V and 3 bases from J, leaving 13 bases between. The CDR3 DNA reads TGCGCCAGCAGCTTGATCCAAACGGGGCACACCGGGGAGCTGTTTTTT. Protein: CASSLIQTGHTGELFF.

The CDR3 sequence: CASSLGLNPTQETQYF. CDR3 bases: TGCGCCAGCAGCTTAGGACTAAACCCCACCCAAGAGACCCAGTACTTC. The V gene is TRBV5-1, the J gene TRBJ2-5; a weak D match, TRBD2 (6 bases). The ends were cut back, 2 bases at V and 1 base at J, with 15 bases in the middle. This CDR3 is built from 16 residues. The germline CDR1 and CDR2 sequences are SGHRS and YFSETQ. The whole variable domain, remainder taken from reference TRBV5-1 and TRBJ2-5, is KAGVTQTPRYLIKTRGQQVTLSCSPISGHRSVSWYQQTPGQGLQFLFEYFSETQRNKGNFPGRFSGRQFSNSRSEMNVSTLELGDSALYLCASSLGLNPTQETQYFGPGTRLLVL.

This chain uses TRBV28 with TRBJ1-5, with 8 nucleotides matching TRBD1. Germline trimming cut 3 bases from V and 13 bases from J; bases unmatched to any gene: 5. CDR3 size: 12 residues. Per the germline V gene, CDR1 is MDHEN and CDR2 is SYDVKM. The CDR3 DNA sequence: TGTGCCAGCAGTTTCAGGGGGCTGAATCAGCATTTT. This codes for CASSFRGLNQHF.

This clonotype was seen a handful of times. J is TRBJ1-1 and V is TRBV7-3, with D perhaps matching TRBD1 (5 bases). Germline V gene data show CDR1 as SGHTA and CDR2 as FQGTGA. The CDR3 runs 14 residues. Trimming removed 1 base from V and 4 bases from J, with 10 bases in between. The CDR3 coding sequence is TGTGCCAGCAGCTTAATAGGCGGGGCCACTGAAGCTTTCTTT. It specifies CASSLIGGATEAFF. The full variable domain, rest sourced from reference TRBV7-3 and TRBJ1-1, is GAGVSQTPSNKVTEKGKYVELRCDPISGHTALYWYRQSLGQGPEFLIYFQGTGAADDSGLPNDRFFAVRPEGSVSTLKIQRTERGDSAVYLCASSLIGGATEAFFGQGTRLTVV.